This TCR beta chain was identified in a study of cytomegalovirus exposure and HLA in healthy donors. Study as a whole: Of some 400 genotyped donors, more than 75% clustered with self-reported Caucasian donors.

To note about this clone: The antigen is undetermined.

General study results and limits: A highly shared variant cluster was judged a likely technical artifact. An analysis done earlier found most TCR beta V segments productive about 87% or about 30% of the time.

The PCR made use of 60 Vbeta and 13 Jbeta primers. Original analysis: Among the unique TCR beta chains that a later analysis counted, around 72 million in all, roughly 11 million were shared. Using immunoSEQ multiplex PCR, the repertoire was profiled, and TCRdb retains in-frame clones only, with some absent. From that table come the V and J calls and clone size; the DNA was used to work out D and trimming. Of 150,000 to 200,000 clones listed, approximately 85% were seen once; the top ten hold around 4.8%. The sequenced sample was PBMCs. The sequence was obtained from a girl aged 10-17 years in good health and CMV-seropositive.

The CDR3 nucleotides read TGTGCCAGCAGTTACCAGGGGTCTGGGGCCAACGTCCTGACTTTC. It codes for CASSYQGSGANVLTF. The chain recombines TRBV6-5 with TRBJ2-6; possible D gene TRBD1, 6 bases. Looked up from germline, CDR1 is MNHEY and CDR2 is SVGAGI. The CDR3 loop spans 15 amino acids. The V gene lost 2 bases and the J gene lost 1 base, with 6 bases spanning the gap.